A selection of T cell receptor beta chains follows, all from one sample in a study of CD4 T cells in relation to SARS-CoV-2 and coronaviruses. Only in-frame clones appear in the TCRdb table, and some are missing; sequencing was by immunoSEQ multiplex PCR. The sample comprises about 15,000 clones, about 78% of which are singletons, and less than 20% rests with the top ten. Their antigens are not known. Sequencing input: CD4+ T cells from PBMCs, cultured in vitro. The receptors were gathered from a human donor in good health. CDR3s include the opening cysteine and the closing phenylalanine or tryptophan. D genes are given only for firm matches. Size tells how often a clone was seen (once, few, many) or the class of an expanded clone, and some rows leave it out.

J gene: TRBJ2-5; D gene: TRBD2; clone size: -; V gene: TRBV5-8; CDR3 protein: CASRPGGVQETQYF; CDR3 DNA: TGTGCCAGCAGGCCGGGGGGGGTCCAAGAGACCCAGTACTTC
J gene: TRBJ1-2; D gene: -; clone size: -; V gene: TRBV28; CDR3 protein: CASSPGLGDYGYTF; CDR3 DNA: TGTGCCAGCAGTCCCGGCCTCGGGGACTATGGCTACACCTTC
J gene: TRBJ1-3; D gene: TRBD1; clone size: -; V gene: TRBV28; CDR3 protein: CASSFRGIAGNTIYF; CDR3 DNA: TGTGCCAGCAGTTTCAGGGGGATTGCCGGAAACACCATATATTTT
J gene: TRBJ2-7; D gene: -; clone size: -; V gene: TRBV3-1/TRBV3-2; CDR3 protein: CASSRTSSYEQYF; CDR3 DNA: TGTGCCAGCAGCCGAACCAGCTCCTACGAGCAGTACTTC
J gene: TRBJ2-5; D gene: TRBD2; clone size: medium-sized; V gene: TRBV7-9; CDR3 protein: CASSPPGRGEETQYF; CDR3 DNA: TGTGCCAGCAGCCCCCCAGGACGGGGGGAGGAGACCCAGTACTTC
J gene: TRBJ2-1; D gene: -; clone size: -; V gene: TRBV7-3; CDR3 protein: CASRSPGENEQFF; CDR3 DNA: TGTGCCAGCAGGTCCCCCGGGGAGAATGAGCAGTTCTTC
J gene: TRBJ1-1; D gene: TRBD1; clone size: -; V gene: TRBV5-1; CDR3 protein: CASSLGDRDLTEAFF; CDR3 DNA: TGCGCCAGCAGCTTGGGGGACAGGGACCTGACTGAAGCTTTCTTT
J gene: TRBJ2-1; D gene: -; clone size: few; V gene: TRBV29-1; CDR3 protein: CSVVARGVESRTNEQFF; CDR3 DNA: TGCAGCGTCGTCGCCCGCGGCGTGGAATCGAGGACCAATGAGCAGTTCTTC
J gene: TRBJ1-3; D gene: -; clone size: -; V gene: TRBV2; CDR3 protein: CASSGTIGGSGNTIYF; CDR3 DNA: TGTGCCAGCAGTGGAACGATAGGTGGCTCTGGAAACACCATATATTTT
J gene: TRBJ2-3; D gene: TRBD2; clone size: -; V gene: TRBV5-1; CDR3 protein: CASSDNIGLAGGLDTQYF; CDR3 DNA: TGCGCCAGCAGTGACAATATAGGACTAGCGGGAGGATTAGATACGCAGTATTTT
J gene: TRBJ2-2; D gene: -; clone size: -; V gene: TRBV10-1; CDR3 protein: CASSDGQGSHGELFF; CDR3 DNA: TGCGCCAGCAGTGACGGCCAGGGGAGTCACGGGGAGCTGTTTTTT
J gene: TRBJ1-1; D gene: -; clone size: -; V gene: TRBV15; CDR3 protein: CATSRDTGWTEAFF; CDR3 DNA: TGTGCCACCAGCAGAGATACAGGGTGGACTGAAGCTTTCTTT
J gene: TRBJ1-2; D gene: TRBD1; clone size: once; V gene: TRBV19; CDR3 protein: CASSRTGQGGYTF; CDR3 DNA: TGTGCCAGTAGCCGTACAGGACAGGGTGGCTACACCTTC
J gene: TRBJ1-1; D gene: TRBD1; clone size: -; V gene: TRBV5-1; CDR3 protein: CASSLAPGTGGTEAFF; CDR3 DNA: TGCGCCAGCAGCCTGGCCCCCGGGACAGGGGGCACTGAAGCTTTCTTT
J gene: TRBJ1-6; D gene: -; clone size: once; V gene: TRBV11-2; CDR3 protein: CASSPGWDDAGFSPLHF; CDR3 DNA: TGTGCCAGCAGCCCCGGATGGGATGATGCGGGATTTTCACCCCTCCACTTT
J gene: TRBJ1-1; D gene: -; clone size: medium-sized; V gene: TRBV29-1; CDR3 protein: CSVGQDGGTEAFF; CDR3 DNA: TGCAGCGTGGGGCAGGACGGGGGCACTGAAGCTTTCTTT
J gene: TRBJ2-5; D gene: TRBD1; clone size: -; V gene: TRBV15; CDR3 protein: CATSRDRGQETQYF; CDR3 DNA: TGTGCCACCAGCAGAGACAGGGGGCAAGAGACCCAGTACTTC
J gene: TRBJ1-1; D gene: TRBD1; clone size: -; V gene: TRBV10-3; CDR3 protein: CAISESQGGRGNTEAFF; CDR3 DNA: TGTGCCATCAGTGAGTCTCAGGGGGGGAGGGGGAACACTGAAGCTTTCTTT
J gene: TRBJ2-3; D gene: TRBD2; clone size: -; V gene: TRBV30; CDR3 protein: CAWSLAGGSTDTQYF; CDR3 DNA: TGTGCCTGGAGTTTAGCGGGAGGGTCCACAGATACGCAGTATTTT
J gene: TRBJ2-2; D gene: TRBD1; clone size: -; V gene: TRBV7-3; CDR3 protein: CASSRGGVGELFF; CDR3 DNA: TGTGCCAGCAGTAGAGGGGGCGTTGGGGAGCTGTTTTTT
J gene: TRBJ2-6; D gene: -; clone size: -; V gene: TRBV7-8; CDR3 protein: CASSLEVGANVLTF; CDR3 DNA: TGTGCCAGCAGCTTAGAGGTTGGGGCCAACGTCCTGACTTTC
J gene: TRBJ2-6; D gene: -; clone size: -; V gene: TRBV11-2; CDR3 protein: CASSLAGANVLTF; CDR3 DNA: TGTGCCAGCAGCTTAGCCGGGGCCAACGTCCTGACTTTC
J gene: TRBJ2-3; D gene: -; clone size: few; V gene: TRBV6-1; CDR3 protein: CASSEVYLDTQYF; CDR3 DNA: TGTGCCAGCAGTGAAGTATACCTTGATACGCAGTATTTT
J gene: TRBJ2-5; D gene: TRBD1; clone size: once; V gene: TRBV15; CDR3 protein: CATSRENRGETQYF; CDR3 DNA: TGTGCCACCAGCAGAGAAAACAGGGGAGAGACCCAGTACTTC
J gene: TRBJ1-5; D gene: TRBD1; clone size: -; V gene: TRBV30; CDR3 protein: CAWSPTGGDQPQHF; CDR3 DNA: TGTGCCTGGAGTCCCACAGGGGGCGATCAGCCCCAGCATTTT
J gene: TRBJ1-1; D gene: -; clone size: -; V gene: TRBV12-3/TRBV12-4; CDR3 protein: CASSSSSTTEAFF; CDR3 DNA: TGTGCCAGCAGTTCCTCGTCGACCACTGAAGCTTTCTTT
J gene: TRBJ2-7; D gene: TRBD1; clone size: -; V gene: TRBV2; CDR3 protein: CASSGQGVSYEQYF; CDR3 DNA: TGTGCCAGCAGTGGACAGGGGGTCTCCTACGAGCAGTACTTC
J gene: TRBJ2-1; D gene: -; clone size: -; V gene: TRBV3-1/TRBV3-2; CDR3 protein: CASSQDQAEGNEQFF; CDR3 DNA: TGTGCCAGCAGCCAAGATCAAGCGGAGGGCAATGAGCAGTTCTTC
J gene: TRBJ2-2; D gene: TRBD1; clone size: -; V gene: TRBV2; CDR3 protein: CASIPGQANTGELFF; CDR3 DNA: TGTGCCAGCATTCCGGGACAGGCGAACACCGGGGAGCTGTTTTTT
J gene: TRBJ2-7; D gene: TRBD2; clone size: -; V gene: TRBV9; CDR3 protein: CASSVGGTSANEQYF; CDR3 DNA: TGTGCCAGCAGCGTAGGGGGGACTAGCGCCAACGAGCAGTACTTC
J gene: TRBJ2-1; D gene: TRBD2; clone size: -; V gene: TRBV11-2; CDR3 protein: CASSLDRSRSGRPFF; CDR3 DNA: TGTGCCAGCAGCTTAGATCGATCTCGGAGCGGGAGACCGTTCTTC
J gene: TRBJ1-1; D gene: -; clone size: -; V gene: TRBV29-1; CDR3 protein: CSVEDPGSTEAFF; CDR3 DNA: TGCAGCGTTGAAGATCCTGGCTCGACTGAAGCTTTCTTT
J gene: TRBJ2-3; D gene: -; clone size: -; V gene: TRBV24-1; CDR3 protein: CATSDRTTSDTQYF; CDR3 DNA: TGTGCCACCAGTGATCGAACGACGTCGGATACGCAGTATTTT
J gene: TRBJ2-5; D gene: -; clone size: -; V gene: TRBV30; CDR3 protein: CAWSVQEETQYF; CDR3 DNA: TGTGCCTGGAGTGTCCAGGAAGAGACCCAGTACTTC
J gene: TRBJ2-1; D gene: -; clone size: once; V gene: TRBV7-9; CDR3 protein: CASSLGRLSGSNEQFF; CDR3 DNA: TGTGCCAGCAGCTTGGGTCGGCTCTCCGGCTCCAATGAGCAGTTCTTC
J gene: TRBJ1-1; D gene: -; clone size: -; V gene: TRBV6-5; CDR3 protein: CATVPSIENTEAFF; CDR3 DNA: TGTGCCACAGTGCCGTCTATAGAGAACACTGAAGCTTTCTTT
J gene: TRBJ2-3; D gene: -; clone size: -; V gene: TRBV27; CDR3 protein: CASSSGRNGNTQYF; CDR3 DNA: TGTGCCAGCAGTTCAGGGCGAAATGGGAATACGCAGTATTTT
J gene: TRBJ2-1; D gene: TRBD1; clone size: -; V gene: TRBV18; CDR3 protein: CASSPGQGSYNEQFF; CDR3 DNA: TGTGCCAGCTCACCCGGACAGGGGTCCTACAATGAGCAGTTCTTC
J gene: TRBJ2-7; D gene: TRBD1; clone size: -; V gene: TRBV19; CDR3 protein: CASSSRTGYEQYF; CDR3 DNA: TGTGCCAGTAGTAGTCGGACAGGGTACGAGCAGTACTTC
J gene: TRBJ2-1; D gene: TRBD1; clone size: few; V gene: TRBV11-3; CDR3 protein: CASSLRGINNEQFF; CDR3 DNA: TGTGCCAGCAGCCTCAGGGGGATAAACAATGAGCAGTTCTTC
J gene: TRBJ1-2; D gene: -; clone size: few; V gene: TRBV6-4; CDR3 protein: CASSPGGWRGYTF; CDR3 DNA: TGTGCCAGCAGCCCGGGAGGTTGGCGCGGCTACACCTTC
J gene: TRBJ1-2; D gene: -; clone size: -; V gene: TRBV5-1; CDR3 protein: CASSPTAGLSYGYTF; CDR3 DNA: TGCGCCAGCAGCCCCACGGCAGGGTTGAGCTATGGCTACACCTTC
J gene: TRBJ1-2; D gene: -; clone size: -; V gene: TRBV9; CDR3 protein: CASSVRGTLKGYTF; CDR3 DNA: TGTGCCAGCAGCGTAAGGGGTACGTTGAAAGGCTACACCTTC